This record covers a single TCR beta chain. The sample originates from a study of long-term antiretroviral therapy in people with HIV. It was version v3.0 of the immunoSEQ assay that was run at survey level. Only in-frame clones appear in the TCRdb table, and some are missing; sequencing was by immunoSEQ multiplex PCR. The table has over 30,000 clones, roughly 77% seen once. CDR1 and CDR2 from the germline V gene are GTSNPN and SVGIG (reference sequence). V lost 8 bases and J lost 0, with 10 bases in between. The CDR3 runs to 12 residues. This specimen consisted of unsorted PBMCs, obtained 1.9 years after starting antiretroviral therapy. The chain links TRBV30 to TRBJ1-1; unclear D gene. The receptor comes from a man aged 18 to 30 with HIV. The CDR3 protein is CAGRRLNTEAFF. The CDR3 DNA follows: TGTGCCGGCCGACGTTTGAACACTGAAGCTTTCTTT. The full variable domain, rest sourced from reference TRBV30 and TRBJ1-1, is SQTIHQWPATLVQPVGSPLSLECTVEGTSNPNLYWYRQAAGRGLQLLFYSVGIGQISSEVPQNLSASRPQDRQFILSSKKLLLSDSGFYLCAGRRLNTEAFFGQGTRLTVV.